The present TCR beta chain was sequenced within a study of T cells in Graves' hyperthyroidism and ophthalmopathy. About the study: Before any treatment, at initial diagnosis, peripheral blood was collected. Study results and limitations: Most thyroid clonotypes that were expanded above 0.001 also turned up in blood.

This clonotype was found many times. Its antigen is still unknown. Across 18 months, stable Graves' hyperthyroidism was marked by no progression to ophthalmopathy. Diagnostic assessment was based on clinical symptoms, serum thyroxine and TRAb, thyroid ultrasound and orbital computed tomography. The V and J ends lost 1 base and 6 bases respectively, with 4 bases between them. There are 12 residues in the CDR3. Germline V gene sequence: CDR1 MNHEY, CDR2 SMNVEV (reference sequence). TCR beta CDR3 regions were amplified from RNA transcripts. A first-round RT-PCR of the TCR CDR3 used the HTBI primer set. TCRdb re-analysed the multiplex PCR reads in MiXCR, keeping a single row per CDR3 protein. The sample carries 300,000 to 400,000 distinct CDR3 sequences, about 13% recorded once.

Sequenced material: blood. The receptor was isolated from a young woman with Graves' hyperthyroidism. This rearrangement joins TRBV27 to TRBJ1-5; no definite D call. The CDR3 DNA reads as TGTGCCAGCAGTTTATTGGGTCAGCCCCAGCATTTT. Residues: CASSLLGQPQHF.